The subject of this entry is one T cell receptor beta chain. Authors' methods: Nucleated cell number was recorded as an estimate derived from reference gene primer amplification. Generated by immunoSEQ multiplex PCR, the TCRdb table keeps only in-frame clones and is missing some. For V, J and clone size, that table is used; D and trimming come from the DNA. The profile covers around 200,000 clones, with approximately 91% appearing a single time and less than 1.5% taken by the ten largest. There are 16 residues in the CDR3. V dropped 5 bases and J dropped 7; count of bases not matched to a gene: 9. The germline gives CDR1 MDHEN, CDR2 SYDVKM. The sample belongs to a study of blood T cell repertoires in COVID-19.

The sample comprised peripheral blood. The receptor comes from a man aged 25 to 45 with acute or convalescent COVID-19. V gene TRBV28 combines with J gene TRBJ1-5; TRBD1 agrees at 12 bases. The DNA for the CDR3 is TGTGCCAGCAGTCCACCCGGGACAGGGGGCCGACAGCCCCAGCATTTT. This codes for CASSPPGTGGRQPQHF.